This entry lists 25 T cell receptor beta chains sequenced from one sample in a study of T cell responses to AZD1222 COVID-19 vaccine. The repertoire was sequenced with immunoSEQ multiplex PCR; TCRdb's copy has only in-frame clones and lacks some. This repertoire shows approximately 140,000 clones, 80% to 85% found once; its top ten account for roughly 4.3%. This material consisted of peripheral blood, taken on day 0 of MenACWY control vaccination. Source of these receptors: an adult in good health.

This clone has a count of ten or more. The chain is built from TRBV4-1 and TRBJ2-7; 7 bases fit TRBD2. V dropped 8 bases and J dropped 0; count of bases not matched to a gene: 1. The V gene's germline CDR1 is MGHRA and CDR2 YSYEKL. The CDR3 extends over 12 amino acids. CDR3 loop: CASSGGSYEQYF. DNA of the CDR3: TGCGCCAGCTCGGGGGGCTCCTACGAGCAGTACTTC.

This chain connects TRBV7-2 to TRBJ1-5; D is undetermined. V dropped 2 bases and J dropped 1 base, with 9 bases sitting between them. The length of the CDR3 is 15 residues. Germline V lookup: CDR1 SGHTA, CDR2 FQGNSA. As DNA, the CDR3 is TGTGCCAGCAGCTTAAAACAGCTGAGCAATCAGCCCCAGCATTTT. Protein product: CASSLKQLSNQPQHF.

The CDR3 is CASSLALAGGYNEQFF. The CDR3 DNA sequence: TGTGCCAGCAGCTTAGCCCTAGCGGGGGGATACAATGAGCAGTTCTTC. The chain uses TRBV7-8 and TRBJ2-1; 11 nucleotides align to TRBD2. Germline lookup yields CDR1 SGHVS and CDR2 FQNEAQ. V was pared by 0 bases and J by 4 bases, with 2 bases of the junction left unmatched. The CDR3 is 16 amino acids.

This chain links TRBV3-1 (or the pseudogene TRBV3-2) with TRBJ2-2; D is ambiguous. Germline CDR1 reads LGHDT; CDR2 reads YNNKEL (reference sequence). The germline V and J ends were trimmed by 4 bases and 3 bases, with 6 bases remaining between them. CDR3 length: 13 residues. The chain's CDR3 is CASSREDTGELFF. The CDR3 coding sequence is TGTGCCAGCAGCCGAGAGGACACCGGGGAGCTGTTTTTT.

This clone came up once. The V call is TRBV3-1 (or the pseudogene TRBV3-2), the J call TRBJ1-3; no reliable D call. V was cut by 0 bases and J by 4 bases, with 10 bases left in between. Germline lookup yields CDR1 LGHDT and CDR2 YNNKEL (reference sequence). There are 15 residues in the CDR3. CDR3 sequence reads: CASSQDVVLGNTIYF. The CDR3, as DNA: TGTGCCAGCAGCCAAGATGTAGTTTTGGGAAACACCATATATTTT.

In this sample, this clone turned up a few times. This chain joins TRBV7-3 and TRBJ1-1, with D uncertain. The length of the CDR3 is 13 residues. V was cut by 4 bases and J by 3 bases, with 9 bases left in between. Per the germline V gene, CDR1 is SGHTA and CDR2 is FQGTGA. DNA for the CDR3: TGTGCCAGCAGCTCGGAGGTTGACACTGAAGCTTTCTTT. The encoded protein is CASSSEVDTEAFF.

This chain links TRBV11-2 with TRBJ2-1; D gene unclear. The germline V and J ends were trimmed by 0 bases and 0 bases, with 18 bases remaining between them. This CDR3 region has 19 residues. Germline CDR1 SGHAT, CDR2 FQNNGV. The DNA of the CDR3 is TGTGCCAGCAGCTTAGATGGCCAAAACGCGTACCCCTCCTACAATGAGCAGTTCTTC. Protein product: CASSLDGQNAYPSYNEQFF.

The chain uses TRBV18 and TRBJ1-6, with no clear D. From germline, CDR1 is KGHSH and CDR2 LQKENI. Trimming took off 5 bases at V and 5 bases at J, with 16 bases between the two ends. The CDR3 consists of 16 residues. The CDR3: CASSGGSRRDNSPLHF. DNA of the CDR3: TGTGCCAGCTCAGGTGGCAGCAGAAGGGATAATTCACCCCTCCACTTT.

The chain has TRBV5-4 and TRBJ2-2; D is possibly TRBD1 (7 bases). Germline V gene data show CDR1 as SGHNT and CDR2 as YYREEE (reference sequence). The ends were cut back, 4 bases at V and 6 bases at J, with 10 bases in the middle. The CDR3 is 13 amino acids. CDR3 loop: CASSPRGAGELFF. In DNA form, the CDR3 reads TGTGCCAGCAGCCCCAGGGGGGCCGGGGAGCTGTTTTTT.

This chain connects TRBV15 to TRBJ2-1; D is uncertain. The CDR3 sequence is 15 residues long. Germline V gene sequence: CDR1 LNHNV, CDR2 YYDKDF (reference sequence). Trimming took off 1 base at V and 6 bases at J, with 13 bases between the two ends. Here the CDR3 reads CATSRAYGSRNEQFF. The CDR3 DNA follows: TGTGCCACCAGCAGAGCGTACGGTTCACGCAATGAGCAGTTCTTC.

This chain joins TRBV18 and TRBJ1-2; unclear D gene. The length of the CDR3 is 15 residues. V dropped 5 bases and J dropped 0 bases, with 13 bases sitting between them. The germline CDR1 and CDR2 sequences are KGHSH and LQKENI. The CDR3 bases are TGTGCCAGCTCATTGGGCTCGGGGTCTAACTATGGCTACACCTTC. It is translated as CASSLGSGSNYGYTF.

V and J are TRBV6-5 and TRBJ1-5; D call uncertain. Germline V lookup: CDR1 MNHEY, CDR2 SVGAGI. The CDR3 has 14 residues. Trimming pared 8 bases from V and 7 bases from J, leaving 18 bases between. DNA of the CDR3: TGTGCCAGCTCCCCCGACCCTTACTCACAGCCCCAGCATTTT. Translation: CASSPDPYSQPQHF.

The chain joins TRBV7-9 to TRBJ1-3; D unclear. V gave up 2 bases and J gave up 0 bases, with 11 bases separating them. Looked up from germline, CDR1 is SEHNR and CDR2 is FQNEAQ (reference sequence). The CDR3 loop spans 16 amino acids. This CDR3 reads CASSLSGRTSGNTIYF. CDR3 in DNA: TGTGCCAGCAGCTTATCCGGCAGGACCTCTGGAAACACCATATATTTT.

Only a few counts were recorded for this clone. The chain recombines TRBV10-1 with TRBJ1-6; 7 bases line up with TRBD1. Germline CDR1 and CDR2: WNHNN and SYGVQD (reference sequence). The CDR3 totals 14 residues. V shed 3 bases and J 11 bases; nucleotides not matched to a gene: 7. CDR3 sequence (DNA): TGCGCCAGCAGTGAAAGGGGGCAGGGAACACCCCTCCACTTT. Translating gives CASSERGQGTPLHF.

This chain uses TRBV6-5 with TRBJ1-3, with D perhaps TRBD1 (6 bases). This CDR3 is built from 15 residues. The V gene's germline CDR1 is MNHEY and CDR2 SVGAGI. With 6 bases removed from V and 3 bases from J, the gap between germline ends came to 15 bases. The CDR3 region is CASSSLGGVGNTIYF. The CDR3 DNA sequence: TGTGCCAGCAGCTCGCTAGGGGGGGTTGGAAACACCATATATTTT.

The chain has TRBV28 and TRBJ2-2, with D uncertain. V was clipped by 5 bases and J by 6 bases, with 10 bases between them. The CDR3 extends over 13 amino acids. Germline CDR1 MDHEN, CDR2 SYDVKM. CDR3 DNA: TGTGCCAGCAGTACACCGGCCTCCGGGGAGCTGTTTTTT. Residues: CASSTPASGELFF.

The chain uses TRBV6-1 and TRBJ1-1, with 9 bases identical to TRBD1. The CDR3 totals 16 residues. Per germline, CDR1 MNHNS and CDR2 SASEGT. Trimming removed 3 bases from V and 1 base from J; junction bases left unmatched: 6. CDR3 in DNA: TGTGCCAGCAGTGAGAGAGGGGACAGGGCGAACACTGAAGCTTTCTTT. This gives the protein CASSERGDRANTEAFF.

V and J are TRBV11-2 and TRBJ2-3; 9 bases are shared with TRBD2. Germline V gene lookup returns CDR1 SGHAT and CDR2 FQNNGV. CDR3 size: 18 residues. V was pared by 1 base and J by 4 bases, with 12 bases of the junction left unmatched. The CDR3 reads CASSLVGRMGLAADTQYF. The CDR3 DNA follows: TGTGCCAGCAGCTTAGTGGGAAGGATGGGACTAGCAGCAGATACGCAGTATTTT.

This clone was counted a single time. The J gene is TRBJ1-4, the V gene TRBV27; TRBD1 is a possible D gene (6 bases). The CDR3 has 13 amino acids. The V end lost 5 bases, the J end lost 10 bases, and 14 bases lay between the germline ends. The germline gives CDR1 MNHEY, CDR2 SMNVEV (reference sequence). The CDR3 region has the DNA TGTGCCAGCAGTGGAACAGGGAGTGGAAAACTGTTTTTT. Its protein product is CASSGTGSGKLFF.

This clone has just one count. The rearrangement links TRBV10-3 to TRBJ1-2; D is ambiguous. CDR3 length: 15 residues. CDR1 is ENHRY, CDR2 SYGVKD, per germline. The V end lost 0 bases, the J end lost 0 bases, and 8 bases lay between the germline ends. The DNA of the CDR3 is TGTGCCATCAGTGAGTCGATCGGGGCTAACTATGGCTACACCTTC. Translating it yields CAISESIGANYGYTF.

CDR3 loop: CASSLFIAGTEAFF. The CDR3 DNA reads as TGTGCCAGCAGCTTATTTATTGCTGGCACTGAAGCTTTCTTT. The chain joins TRBV7-2 to TRBJ1-1; D unresolved. This CDR3 is built from 14 residues. Trimming removed 2 bases from V and 4 bases from J, with 11 bases in between. Germline V gene lookup returns CDR1 SGHTA and CDR2 FQGNSA.

The J gene is TRBJ1-2, the V gene TRBV4-1, with 8 bases aligning to TRBD1. V shed 8 bases and J 4 bases; nucleotides not matched to a gene: 18. This CDR3 comprises 17 residues. CDR1 is MGHRA, CDR2 YSYEKL, per germline. In nucleotides, the CDR3 is TGCGCCAGCCGCCGTCTCCGGGACAGGAGCGCTGTCTATGGCTACACCTTC. This encodes CASRRLRDRSAVYGYTF.

This chain uses TRBV5-8 with TRBJ1-1; D might be TRBD1 (6 bases). V shed 1 base and J shed 2 bases, with 12 bases lying between them. Germline CDR1 and CDR2: SGHTS and YDEGEE. The CDR3 consists of 15 residues. The DNA of the CDR3 is TGTGCCAGCAGCTTGCCCGGCAGGGGTAACACTGAAGCTTTCTTT. Translating gives CASSLPGRGNTEAFF.

J is TRBJ1-4 and V is TRBV30; D ambiguous. This CDR3 region has 13 residues. V was shortened by 2 bases and J by 4 bases, with 8 bases between the two germline ends. Germline values: CDR1 GTSNPN, CDR2 SVGIG (reference sequence). The CDR3 bases are TGTGCCTGGAGTCAGAGGATTAATGAAAAACTGTTTTTT. Its translation is CAWSQRINEKLFF.

The chain combines TRBV25-1 with TRBJ2-3; the match to TRBD2 covers 9 bases. Germline CDR1 and CDR2: MGHDK and SYGVNS. The CDR3 extends over 15 amino acids. The V gene end was trimmed by 4 bases and the J gene end by 5 bases; junction bases not matched to a gene: 7. This chain's CDR3 is CASSASGILLDTQYF. The CDR3 nucleotides are TGTGCCAGCAGTGCTAGCGGGATATTACTAGATACGCAGTATTTT. The variable domain in full, with the rest retrieved from reference TRBV25-1 and TRBJ2-3, is EADIYQTPRYLVIGTGKKITLECSQTMGHDKMYWYQQDPGMELHLIHYSYGVNSTEKGDLSSESTVSRIRTEHFPLTLESARPSHTSQYLCASSASGILLDTQYFGPGTRLTVL.